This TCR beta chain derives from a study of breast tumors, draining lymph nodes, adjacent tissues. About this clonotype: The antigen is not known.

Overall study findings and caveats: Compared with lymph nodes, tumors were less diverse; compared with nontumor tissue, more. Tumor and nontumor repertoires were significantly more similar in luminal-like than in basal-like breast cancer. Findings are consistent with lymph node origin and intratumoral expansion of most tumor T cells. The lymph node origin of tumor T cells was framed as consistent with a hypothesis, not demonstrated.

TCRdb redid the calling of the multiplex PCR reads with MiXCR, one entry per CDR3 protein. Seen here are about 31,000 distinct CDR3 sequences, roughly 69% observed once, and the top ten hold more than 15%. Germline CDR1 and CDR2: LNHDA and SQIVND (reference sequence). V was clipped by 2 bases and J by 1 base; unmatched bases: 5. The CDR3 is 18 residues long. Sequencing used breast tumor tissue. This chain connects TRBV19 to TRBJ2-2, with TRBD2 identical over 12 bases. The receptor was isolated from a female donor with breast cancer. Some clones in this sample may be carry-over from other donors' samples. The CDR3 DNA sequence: TGTGCCAGTAGTATACGGCTAGCGGGAGGGCGGAACACCGGGGAGCTGTTTTTT. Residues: CASSIRLAGGRNTGELFF. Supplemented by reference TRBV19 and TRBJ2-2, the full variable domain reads DGGITQSPKYLFRKEGQNVTLSCEQNLNHDAMYWYRQDPGQGLRLIYYSQIVNDFQKGDIAEGYSVSREKKESFPLTVTSAQKNPTAFYLCASSIRLAGGRNTGELFFGEGSRLTVL.